This is a list of T cell receptor beta chains from one sample in a study of blood T cell repertoires in COVID-19. The data were produced by immunoSEQ multiplex PCR, yet TCRdb's version contains in-frame clones alone and is incomplete. The sample has some 520,000 clones; 89% are singletons. The specimen sequenced was peripheral blood. The receptors stem from a man aged 18 to 35 with COVID-19, enrolled during active disease. Both conserved end residues are part of each CDR3. The D gene is left open where the match is weak. Size is stated for part of the rows, as once, few or many counts, or as a class when the clone is expanded.

d_call: TRBD1
j_call: TRBJ2-2
clone_size: once
v_call: TRBV24-1
cdr3_nt: TGTGCCACCAGTGACGCCGACAGGGCCCCTCACGGGGAGCTGTTTTTT
cdr3_aa: CATSDADRAPHGELFF

d_call: .
j_call: TRBJ1-5
clone_size: .
v_call: TRBV28
cdr3_nt: TGTGCCAGCAACGGGAGGGGAGTTAGGAATCAGCCCCAGCATTTT
cdr3_aa: CASNGRGVRNQPQHF

d_call: .
j_call: TRBJ1-1
clone_size: once
v_call: TRBV7-8
cdr3_nt: TGTGCCAGTGCGGAGTCGGAGGGGTGGTTCACTGAAGCTTTCTTT
cdr3_aa: CASAESEGWFTEAFF

d_call: .
j_call: TRBJ1-1
clone_size: few
v_call: TRBV5-5
cdr3_nt: TGTGCCAGCCAGCGACTATCCCCGAACACTGAAGCTTTCTTT
cdr3_aa: CASQRLSPNTEAFF

d_call: .
j_call: TRBJ1-2
clone_size: .
v_call: TRBV30
cdr3_nt: TGTGCCTGGAGGAGGACACCCGGTACTATGAGCTACACCTTC
cdr3_aa: CAWRRTPGTMSYTF

d_call: .
j_call: TRBJ2-3
clone_size: .
v_call: TRBV12-3/TRBV12-4
cdr3_nt: TGTGCCAGCAGTTTAACTAGCACAGATACGCAGTATTTT
cdr3_aa: CASSLTSTDTQYF

d_call: TRBD1
j_call: TRBJ2-5
clone_size: once
v_call: TRBV6-7
cdr3_nt: TGTGCCAGCAGTCCCTGGACAGGGGAGGGGAGAGAGACCCAGTACTTC
cdr3_aa: CASSPWTGEGRETQYF

d_call: .
j_call: TRBJ2-1
clone_size: .
v_call: TRBV6-5
cdr3_nt: TGTGCCAGCAGTTTGGGCGGGGCCGATGTCAATGAGCAGTTCTTC
cdr3_aa: CASSLGGADVNEQFF

d_call: TRBD1
j_call: TRBJ2-5
clone_size: .
v_call: TRBV5-1
cdr3_nt: TGCGCCAGCCAGGTCCTATCACAGGGGACAAGGGAGACCCAGTACTTC
cdr3_aa: CASQVLSQGTRETQYF

d_call: TRBD1
j_call: TRBJ2-7
clone_size: .
v_call: TRBV3-1/TRBV3-2
cdr3_nt: TGTGCCAGCAGCCGCGCGAGACAGGGGCTTACACTAAGCTCCTACGAGCAGTACTTC
cdr3_aa: CASSRARQGLTLSSYEQYF

d_call: TRBD1
j_call: TRBJ2-7
clone_size: .
v_call: TRBV6-1
cdr3_nt: TGTGCCAGCAGTGAGGACAGGTCGGGCTTCGAGCAGTACTTC
cdr3_aa: CASSEDRSGFEQYF

d_call: .
j_call: TRBJ2-2
clone_size: .
v_call: TRBV7-9
cdr3_nt: TGTGCCAGCAGCTGGGACTTAGCCGCCGGGGAGCTGTTTTTT
cdr3_aa: CASSWDLAAGELFF

d_call: TRBD1
j_call: TRBJ1-5
clone_size: .
v_call: TRBV7-9
cdr3_nt: TGTGCCAGCAGCCCAGGGGGCTCCAATCAGCCCCAGCATTTT
cdr3_aa: CASSPGGSNQPQHF